This TCR beta chain was recorded in a study of T-cell reconstitution after alpha-beta-depleted transplantation in children. Germline V gene sequence: CDR1 DFQATT, CDR2 SNEGSKA (reference sequence). Deletions cut 6 bases from V and 2 bases from J, with 16 bases between. The CDR3 runs 14 residues. Preparation of the TCRbeta library used unique molecular identifiers. TCRdb independently ran MiXCR on the PCR reads; one entry per CDR3 protein. The sample has 490,000 or so distinct CDR3 sequences; about 12% are singletons. This rearrangement joins TRBV20-1 to TRBJ1-2, with D uncertain. The sample consisted of PBMCs from the stem cell graft donor, taken from the stem cell graft. The origin of this receptor is a human donor who donated a stem cell graft to a child with combined immunodeficiency. CDR3 loop: CSAPSANRNYGYTF. Here the CDR3 DNA reads TGCAGTGCCCCATCGGCTAATCGAAACTATGGCTACACCTTC.